This paragraph covers one TCR beta chain sequence. This clone's antigen is unknown. No per-base quality is available; no much larger clone lies one base away. The instrument was an Illumina NovaSeq 6000. TCR cDNA was synthesized by 5'RACE template switching, through which a universal primer site and unique molecular identifiers were introduced. Priming for cDNA synthesis came from both the TCR alpha and TCR beta constant segments. Two PCR steps were used to amplify libraries, with sample barcodes and sequencing adapters being added in the second step. Sequencing of libraries was performed on Illumina HiSeq 2500 (2x100 bp) or NovaSeq (2x150 bp). On the authors' methods: MIGEC handled demultiplexing of reads and collapsing into UMI consensus sequences, while MiXCR performed V(D)J alignment. Clonotypes responding to the vaccine were identified with edgeR on replicate PBMC samples, with the criteria of FDR below 0.01 and a log2 fold change above 5 up to day 15. CD4 or CD8 identity was assigned to each bulk clonotype according to whether the clonotype was present at higher abundance in the sequenced CD4 repertoire or the sequenced CD8 repertoire. The public reads were run again by TCRdb, first through fastp at Q25 and then through MiXCR, and only productive beta chains were kept. Rows with a matching CDR3 protein are joined into one entry that keeps the most common DNA and genes. V and J calls and clone size were set by TCRdb, not the authors. A total of 340,000 or so distinct CDR3 sequences appear in this sample, about 12% of them only once. Together, the top ten hold around 3% of the sample.

This record belongs to a study of T cells after yellow fever vaccination (dated by TCRdb to between 2017 and 2020). Notes on the research overall: The SMART-Seq v4 Ultra Low Input RNA kit was used to prepare libraries from fractions with low cell numbers. Blood was collected at multiple timepoints before and after primary and secondary immunization, and bulk PBMC replicates and cell subsets were isolated. Two healthy male donors, one aged 18 to 30 and one aged 30 to 40 years, were included in the cohort. To follow T-cell clones before and after both primary and booster YFV17D yellow fever vaccination, bulk TCR alpha and beta repertoires underwent longitudinal sequencing.

Findings and caveats that apply to the study as a whole: A small fraction of clonotypes appeared in both the CD4 and CD8 compartments, likely as a result of convergent recombination. The secondary T-cell response was found to be weaker but faster than the primary response, with a peak reached on day 5 rather than on day 15. After the booster, most of the clones that had expanded following primary vaccination were detected again (approximately 95% of CD4 and more than 85% of CD8), which suggests that memory was broadly maintained. Because the study included only two donors, the extent to which the findings can be generalized is limited. Computational filtering was required because FACS-sorted repertoires could contain abundant contaminating clonotypes from the bulk population.

The CDR3 starts with the cysteine, ends with the phenylalanine, and has 14 residues. Only the CDR3 part of the read is kept: 42 bases, read in frame from the first base. V loses 5 bases, J loses 4 bases, and the germline ends lie 14 bases apart. According to the germline V gene, CDR1 reads SGHAT and CDR2 reads FQNNGV. What the treatment or condition label conveys for this sample: live attenuated yellow fever vaccine strain. PBMCs were isolated from peripheral blood using a standard Ficoll-Paque protocol. Dynabeads CD4 and CD8 positive selection kits were used to isolate CD4 and CD8 T-cell fractions. RNA was extracted with TriZol from bulk PBMCs, CD4 and CD8 fractions, and dextramer-positive and dextramer-negative fractions.

This TCR was recovered from a man between 18 and 35 years old who received the YFV17D yellow fever vaccine. The input for sequencing was CD4+ T cells sorted from PBMCs, taken 15 days after the yellow fever booster vaccination. Recombination connected TRBV11-2 to TRBJ2-5; the D segment is perhaps TRBD1 or TRBD2, each sharing 6 matched bases. The bases are TGTGCCAGCAGCCTTGGGGGGCCCAGAGAGACCCAGTACTTC. Translated, it reads CASSLGGPRETQYF. When the CDR3 is completed using the reference TRBV11-2 and TRBJ2-5 genes on either side, the full variable domain is EAGVAQSPRYKIIEKRQSVAFWCNPISGHATLYWYQQILGQGPKLLIQFQNNGVVDDSQLPKDRFSAERLKGVDSTLKIQPAKLEDSAVYLCASSLGGPRETQYFGPGTRLLVL.